A single sample gave rise to the 4 T cell receptor beta chains below, sequenced in a study of OX40 agonist ivuxolimab in advanced cancers. The repertoire was sequenced with immunoSEQ multiplex PCR; TCRdb's copy has only in-frame clones and lacks some. This sample has 50,000 to 65,000 clones, with 70% to 90% found just once. The sample consisted of CD4+ or CD8+ T cells sorted from blood, taken in a trial of the OX40 agonist ivuxolimab. These receptors all stem from an adult with an advanced solid tumor such as melanoma, head and neck, liver or kidney cancer.

J is TRBJ1-2 and V is TRBV28; possibly TRBD1 for D (5 bases). Trimming took 3 bases from V and 8 from J, leaving 13 bases between them. The CDR3 contains 13 residues. The germline CDR1 and CDR2 sequences are MDHEN and SYDVKM. The CDR3 sequence is CASSLNRNRGYTF. The CDR3 coding sequence is TGTGCCAGCAGTTTGAACAGGAACCGGGGCTACACCTTC.

Details on this clone: An end of the junction does not agree with germline; a read error may underlie this. The chain couples TRBV6-1 to TRBJ2-7; TRBD2 aligns across 8 bases. Germline V CDR1 and CDR2: MNHNS, SASEGT. The CDR3 spans 15 residues. The CDR3 reads CGSSEGSGSAYEQYF. CDR3 nucleotide sequence: TGTGGCAGCAGTGAAGGCAGCGGGAGTGCCTACGAGCAGTACTTC.

V and J are TRBV18 and TRBJ2-1; D is unresolved. V was shortened by 2 bases and J by 3 bases, with 8 bases between the two germline ends. Germline CDR1 KGHSH, CDR2 LQKENI. The CDR3 length is 14 residues. CDR3 sequence (DNA): TGTGCCAGCTCACCAAATCCGGACTACAATGAGCAGTTCTTC. Its translation: CASSPNPDYNEQFF.

V is TRBV18 and J is TRBJ2-6, with TRBD1 identical over 9 bases. The CDR3 extends over 17 amino acids. V was clipped by 2 bases and J by 3 bases; unmatched bases: 5. The germline V gene encodes CDR1 KGHSH and CDR2 LQKENI. DNA of the CDR3: TGTGCCAGCTCACCAAGGACAGGGGTAGGTGGGGCCAACGTCCTGACTTTC. Translating gives CASSPRTGVGGANVLTF. Full variable domain (rest looked up from reference TRBV18 and TRBJ2-6): NAGVMQNPRHLVRRRGQEARLRCSPMKGHSHVYWYRQLPEEGLKFMVYLQKENIIDESGMPKERFSAEFPKEGPSILRIQQVVRGDSAAYFCASSPRTGVGGANVLTFGAGSRLTVL.